The source of this TCR beta chain is a study of blood T cells in healthy people across ages. Study-level points and caveats: Changes in expanded clonotypes were possibly confounded, as the CMV status of donors was unknown.

This CDR3 contains 13 residues. The germline CDR1 and CDR2 sequences are MGHDK and SYGVNS. Trimming removed 8 bases from V and 8 bases from J, with 15 bases in between. It was with a sample-barcoded 5' primer and a J-beta primer mix that a second PCR of about 7 to 12 cycles was run. Every cDNA molecule carried a tag from a template-switch adaptor bearing 12 random nucleotides. Each of the samples gave a minimum of 2.5 million paired-end reads that contained CDR3. TCRdb re-derived calls from the 5' RACE reads in MiXCR, one entry per CDR3 protein. The sample lists almost 800,000 distinct CDR3 sequences, 58% occurring once. In each sample, at least 7 million PBMCs were isolated. Points on this clonotype: Its antigen is unknown.

This chain links TRBV25-1 with TRBJ1-4, with D possibly being TRBD1 (5 bases). What was sequenced was blood. The receptor was isolated from a man aged 25 to 45 in good health. The CDR3 loop is CASATWGKEKLFF. CDR3 sequence (DNA): TGTGCCAGCGCGACGTGGGGGAAAGAAAAACTGTTTTTT.